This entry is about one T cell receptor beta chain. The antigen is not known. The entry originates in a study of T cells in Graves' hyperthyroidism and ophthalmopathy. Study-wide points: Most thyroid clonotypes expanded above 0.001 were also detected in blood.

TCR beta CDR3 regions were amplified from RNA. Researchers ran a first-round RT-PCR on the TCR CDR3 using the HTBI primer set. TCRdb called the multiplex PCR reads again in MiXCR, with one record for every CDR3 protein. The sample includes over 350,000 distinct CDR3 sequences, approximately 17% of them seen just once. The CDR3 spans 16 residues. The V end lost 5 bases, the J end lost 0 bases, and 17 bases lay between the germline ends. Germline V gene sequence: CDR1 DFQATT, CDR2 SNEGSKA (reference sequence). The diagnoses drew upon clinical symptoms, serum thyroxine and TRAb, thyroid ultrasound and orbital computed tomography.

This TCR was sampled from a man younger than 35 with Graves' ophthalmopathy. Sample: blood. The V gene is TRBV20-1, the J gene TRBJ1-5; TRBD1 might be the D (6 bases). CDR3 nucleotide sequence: TGCAGTGCTCTCCGACAAGGACAGTATAGCAATCAGCCCCAGCATTTT. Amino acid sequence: CSALRQGQYSNQPQHF.